Listed here are 32 T cell receptor beta chains from one sample, sequenced in a study of shared clonotypes between healthy human individuals. Naive-designated CD8 cells lacked CD45RO, were positively enriched for CCR7, and omitted terminally differentiated effector memory CD45RA+ cells. Data came from immunoSEQ multiplex PCR; TCRdb stores just in-frame clones and leaves some out. The sample lists fewer than 850,000 clones, 90% to 97% occurring once. The sequenced sample consisted of naive CD8+ T cells sorted from blood. The receptors stem from a man aged 25-45 years in good health.

This chain links TRBV27 with TRBJ2-1; 7 bases match TRBD2. This CDR3 has 14 residues. CDR1 is MNHEY and CDR2 is SMNVEV in the germline V gene (reference sequence). V was clipped by 1 base and J by 8 bases; unmatched bases: 5. The chain's CDR3 is CASSLWTSLDEQFF. CDR3 in DNA: TGTGCCAGCAGTTTATGGACTAGTCTGGATGAGCAGTTCTTC.

This rearrangement joins TRBV13 to TRBJ1-3; D may be TRBD1 (6 bases). Germline CDR1 and CDR2: PRHDT and FYEKMQ (reference sequence). V lost 4 bases to trimming and J lost 0 bases, with 13 bases between them. The CDR3 runs to 16 residues. The CDR3 coding sequence is TGTGCCAGCAGCTACAGGGACGGCTACTCTGGAAACACCATATATTTT. Translated: CASSYRDGYSGNTIYF.

V and J are TRBV11-2 and TRBJ1-3; D is unclear. Looked up from germline, CDR1 is SGHAT and CDR2 is FQNNGV. Trimming shortened V by 7 bases and J by 4 bases, and 11 bases separated the two germline ends. The CDR3 extends over 13 amino acids. The CDR3 nucleotides read TGTGCCAGCACCGGCCTATGGGGAAACACCATATATTTT. This encodes CASTGLWGNTIYF.

V and J are TRBV9 and TRBJ2-1, with 8 bases lining up with TRBD1. The CDR3 extends over 15 amino acids. Germline CDR1 and CDR2: SGDLS and YYNGEE. Trimming cost V 2 bases and J 5 bases; bases outside gene matches: 6. The CDR3 DNA reads TGTGCCAGCAGCGTGGAGGGACAGGTCCACAATGAGCAGTTCTTC. Its protein product is CASSVEGQVHNEQFF.

The CDR3 region is CASSLGRTADTQYF. CDR3 nucleotide sequence: TGTGCCAGCAGCTTAGGCCGAACAGCAGATACGCAGTATTTT. The chain uses TRBV13 and TRBJ2-3; D gene ambiguous. CDR1 and CDR2 (germline): PRHDT, FYEKMQ (reference sequence). CDR3 length equals 14 residues. Deletions cut 0 bases from V and 4 bases from J, with 8 bases between.

The CDR3 bases are TGTGCCAGCAGCGTAGGGGCAGGGGCAAACGAGCAGTACTTC. Residues: CASSVGAGANEQYF. This sequence joins TRBV9 and TRBJ2-7; possibly TRBD1 for D (6 bases). The CDR3 has 14 residues. Germline-derived CDR1 and CDR2 are SGDLS and YYNGEE. V was shortened by 0 bases and J by 5 bases, with 12 bases between the two germline ends. The whole variable domain, filled in from reference TRBV9 and TRBJ2-7, reads DSGVTQTPKHLITATGQRVTLRCSPRSGDLSVYWYQQSLDQGLQFLIQYYNGEERAKGNILERFSAQQFPDLHSELNLSSLELGDSALYFCASSVGAGANEQYFGPGTRLTVT.

This chain connects TRBV27 to TRBJ2-3, with D maybe TRBD2 (5 bases). The length of the CDR3 is 15 residues. The V end lost 5 bases, the J end lost 0 bases, and 12 bases lay between the germline ends. Germline CDR1 MNHEY, CDR2 SMNVEV (reference sequence). CDR3 sequence reads: CASSELVYSTDTQYF. The CDR3 nucleotides read TGTGCCAGCAGTGAACTAGTTTATAGCACAGATACGCAGTATTTT.

This rearrangement joins TRBV27 to TRBJ1-1, with 7 bases matching TRBD1. The germline CDR1 and CDR2 sequences are MNHEY and SMNVEV (reference sequence). The CDR3 contains 14 residues. Losses at the gene ends were 3 bases for V and 7 bases for J; bases not matched to a gene: 8. For the CDR3, the DNA is TGTGCCAGCAGTTTTTTAGGGGGCGTCGTTGAAGCTTTCTTT. It translates to CASSFLGGVVEAFF.

The chain couples TRBV6-1 to TRBJ1-5; 9 bases agree with TRBD1. J lost 4 bases, V lost 3 bases, and 13 bases had no gene match. The CDR3 sequence is 18 residues long. Germline loops: CDR1 MNHNS, CDR2 SASEGT. The CDR3 protein is CASSEGQGGFLRNQPQHF. The CDR3 DNA reads TGTGCCAGCAGTGAGGGACAGGGAGGGTTCCTTCGGAATCAGCCCCAGCATTTT.

V and J are TRBV6-1 and TRBJ1-1; weak D call: TRBD1 (6 bases). The CDR3 runs 14 residues. Germline V lookup: CDR1 MNHNS, CDR2 SASEGT. V was shortened by 4 bases and J by 6 bases, with 15 bases between the two germline ends. Here the CDR3 reads CASSVTGSFAEAFF. DNA of the CDR3: TGTGCCAGCAGTGTAACAGGGAGCTTCGCTGAAGCTTTCTTT.

The chain links TRBV19 to TRBJ2-7; 8 bases are a match to TRBD1. The CDR3 runs to 18 residues. Germline-derived CDR1 and CDR2 are LNHDA and SQIVND (reference sequence). Unmatched junction bases numbered 15, after V lost 3 bases and J lost 2 bases. This chain's CDR3 is CASSITSRTGTRPYEQYF. The CDR3 DNA reads TGTGCCAGTAGTATTACCTCGAGGACAGGGACAAGACCCTACGAGCAGTACTTC. Using reference TRBV19 and TRBJ2-7 for the parts outside the CDR3, the full variable domain is DGGITQSPKYLFRKEGQNVTLSCEQNLNHDAMYWYRQDPGQGLRLIYYSQIVNDFQKGDIAEGYSVSREKKESFPLTVTSAQKNPTAFYLCASSITSRTGTRPYEQYFGPGTRLTVT.

The V call is TRBV27, the J call TRBJ1-4; TRBD1 agrees at 7 bases. The length of the CDR3 is 16 residues. Germline values: CDR1 MNHEY, CDR2 SMNVEV (reference sequence). The J segment lost 4 bases and the V segment lost 7 bases, leaving 12 bases of the junction unmatched. The CDR3 sequence is CASIGKDRDSNEKLFF. CDR3 nucleotides: TGTGCCAGCATTGGCAAGGACCGGGACAGTAATGAAAAACTGTTTTTT.

The chain is built from TRBV2 and TRBJ2-7; 8 nucleotides align to TRBD1. CDR3 length: 15 residues. Germline V CDR1 and CDR2: SNHLY, FYNNEI. V was pared by 6 bases and J by 2 bases, with 9 bases of the junction left unmatched. The CDR3 DNA follows: TGTGCCAGCAGCTTCGGGACAGGCCCTGCCTACGAGCAGTACTTC. Its protein is CASSFGTGPAYEQYF.

The chain couples TRBV9 to TRBJ2-7; no reliable D call. The CDR3 has 12 amino acids. Trimming removed 7 bases from V and 5 bases from J, with 13 bases in between. Germline CDR1 and CDR2: SGDLS and YYNGEE. The CDR3 sequence: CASSGAVDEQYF. In DNA, the CDR3 is TGTGCCAGCTCGGGTGCGGTTGACGAGCAGTACTTC.

This clone has a single count. CDR3 amino acids: CASSLQLTEPYNEQFF. The CDR3 bases are TGTGCCAGCAGCCTACAATTGACGGAGCCCTACAATGAGCAGTTCTTC. The genes are TRBV11-3 and TRBJ2-1, with D uncertain. There are 16 residues in the CDR3. Trimming took off 5 bases at V and 2 bases at J, with 16 bases between the two ends. CDR1 is SGHNT, CDR2 YENEEA, per germline.

The chain employs TRBV5-1 and TRBJ2-7; D not certain. V was cut by 0 bases and J by 5 bases, with 9 bases left in between. The CDR3 totals 13 residues. The germline V gene encodes CDR1 SGHRS and CDR2 YFSETQ. CDR3 amino acids: CASSLDEENEQYF. Written as DNA, the CDR3 is TGCGCCAGCAGCTTGGATGAGGAGAACGAGCAGTACTTC.

The chain combines TRBV11-2 with TRBJ2-5, with 7 bases fitting TRBD2. Germline CDR1 SGHAT, CDR2 FQNNGV. Trimming cost V 1 base and J 3 bases; bases outside gene matches: 5. This CDR3 is 15 amino acids long. The CDR3 DNA follows: TGTGCCAGCAGCTTAGTCAGTCGGGGGGAAGAGACCCAGTACTTC. Its translation: CASSLVSRGEETQYF.

V is TRBV7-9 and J is TRBJ2-7; 8 bases are shared with TRBD1. CDR3 size: 14 residues. After removal of 4 bases from V and 4 bases from J, the junction contained 6 bases not matched to a gene. The germline V gene has CDR1 SEHNR and CDR2 FQNEAQ (reference sequence). The CDR3 is CASSSDRDTYEQYF. The DNA for the CDR3 is TGTGCCAGCAGCTCGGACAGGGACACGTACGAGCAGTACTTC.

The gene calls are TRBV5-6 and TRBJ2-3; 10 bases agree with TRBD2. The CDR3 runs 16 residues. Trimming took 0 bases from V and 3 from J; bases not matched to a gene: 4. Germline-derived CDR1 and CDR2 are SGHDT and YYEEEE. The CDR3 here is CASSLGLAGVTDTQYF. CDR3 DNA: TGTGCCAGCAGCTTGGGTCTAGCGGGAGTAACAGATACGCAGTATTTT.

The V gene is TRBV7-8, the J gene TRBJ2-2; the D gene could be TRBD1 or TRBD2 (6 bases each). Germline V gene data show CDR1 as SGHVS and CDR2 as FQNEAQ. With 2 bases removed from V and 6 bases from J, the gap between germline ends came to 10 bases. The CDR3 loop spans 14 amino acids. The CDR3 bases are TGTGCCAGCAGCTTATCGGGGGCAGCCGGGGAGCTGTTTTTT. Translated: CASSLSGAAGELFF.

CDR3 sequence (DNA): TGCGCCAGCAGCTCCACCGGGGAGCTGTTTTTT. As protein: CASSSTGELFF. The chain joins TRBV5-1 to TRBJ2-2, with D hard to call. With 3 bases removed from V and 4 bases from J, the gap between germline ends came to 1 base. This CDR3 region has 11 residues. CDR1 and CDR2 from the germline V gene are SGHRS and YFSETQ.

The chain recombines TRBV28 with TRBJ2-1; unclear D gene. CDR1 is MDHEN and CDR2 is SYDVKM in the germline V gene. The V gene lost 2 bases and the J gene lost 4 bases, with 12 bases spanning the gap. The CDR3 contains 15 residues. The CDR3 here is CASSLTEVTYNEQFF. The CDR3 DNA sequence: TGTGCCAGCAGTTTAACGGAAGTGACTTACAATGAGCAGTTCTTC.

V gene TRBV4-1 combines with J gene TRBJ2-7; TRBD2 might be the D (6 bases). The CDR3 contains 14 residues. V lost 4 bases and J 4 bases, leaving 14 bases between the germline ends. The germline V gene has CDR1 MGHRA and CDR2 YSYEKL. CDR3: CASSRALGGYEQYF. DNA for the CDR3: TGCGCCAGCAGCCGTGCCCTTGGGGGGTACGAGCAGTACTTC.

V usage is TRBV6-6 and J usage is TRBJ2-7; TRBD2 matches 7 bases. Germline CDR1 reads MNHNY; CDR2 reads SVGAGI (reference sequence). Trimming at V came to 2 bases and at J to 2 bases, leaving 9 bases not matched to a gene. The CDR3 contains 16 residues. For the CDR3, the DNA is TGTGCCAGCAGTTACGGAACGGCTAGCGGAACCTACGAGCAGTACTTC. Protein: CASSYGTASGTYEQYF.

V gene TRBV2 combines with J gene TRBJ2-7; 8 bases match TRBD2. The germline gives CDR1 SNHLY, CDR2 FYNNEI. With 8 bases clipped from V and 0 bases from J, the junction kept 12 bases outside the gene matches. This CDR3 contains 16 residues. CDR3 amino acids: CASLNTGTRFSYEQYF. The CDR3 DNA sequence: TGTGCCAGCTTAAATACCGGGACTAGGTTCTCCTACGAGCAGTACTTC.

The V call is TRBV19, the J call TRBJ1-3, with D possibly being TRBD1 (5 bases). Between the trimmed V and J ends, which lost 3 bases and 4 bases, there was a span of 10 bases. Germline CDR1 LNHDA, CDR2 SQIVND (reference sequence). The CDR3 sequence is 14 residues long. The CDR3 region has the DNA TGTGCCAGTAGTATGGCCGGGACGGGAAACACCATATATTTT. Residues: CASSMAGTGNTIYF.

The V call is TRBV5-6, the J call TRBJ1-2; no reliable D call. V lost 4 bases and J 0 bases, leaving 10 bases between the germline ends. CDR1 is SGHDT, CDR2 YYEEEE, per germline. The CDR3 length is 14 residues. The CDR3 DNA reads as TGTGCCAGCAGCGTTGGACGGGCTAACTATGGCTACACCTTC. It translates to CASSVGRANYGYTF. Filled out from reference TRBV5-6 and TRBJ1-2, the complete variable domain reads DAGVTQSPTHLIKTRGQQVTLRCSPKSGHDTVSWYQQALGQGPQFIFQYYEEEERQRGNFPDRFSGHQFPNYSSELNVNALLLGDSALYLCASSVGRANYGYTFGSGTRLTVV.

The rearrangement uses TRBV14 and TRBJ1-1; 8 positions match TRBD1. V trimming: 6 bases; J trimming: 3 bases; junction bases outside the gene matches: 6. This CDR3 has 14 residues. CDR1 SGHDN and CDR2 FVKESK come from the germline V gene. The CDR3 protein is CASRDRGEYTEAFF. CDR3 DNA sequence: TGTGCCAGCAGAGACAGGGGCGAGTACACTGAAGCTTTCTTT.

V usage is TRBV7-3 and J usage is TRBJ2-1, with D uncertain. Trimming removed 2 bases at V and 4 bases at J, with 6 bases between. CDR3 length: 13 residues. CDR1 SGHTA and CDR2 FQGTGA come from the germline V gene. The DNA for the CDR3 is TGTGCCAGCAGCTTATCTGGTTACAATGAGCAGTTCTTC. It translates to CASSLSGYNEQFF.

This chain links TRBV6-6 with TRBJ2-7; D gene uncertain. The ends were cut back, 0 bases at V and 7 bases at J, with 10 bases in the middle. The germline V gene encodes CDR1 MNHNY and CDR2 SVGAGI (reference sequence). This CDR3 contains 13 residues. The CDR3, as DNA: TGTGCCAGCAGTTACTCGAATTGGGGAGAGCAGTACTTC. Translating gives CASSYSNWGEQYF.

The V call is TRBV5-1, the J call TRBJ2-7; TRBD1 aligns across 8 bases. The J segment lost 7 bases and the V segment lost 2 bases, leaving 8 bases of the junction unmatched. The germline V gene has CDR1 SGHRS and CDR2 YFSETQ. The CDR3 totals 14 residues. The chain's CDR3 is CASSLRQGAREQYF. DNA for the CDR3: TGCGCCAGCAGCTTAAGGCAGGGGGCGCGGGAGCAGTACTTC. The full variable domain, its missing parts supplied by reference TRBV5-1 and TRBJ2-7, is KAGVTQTPRYLIKTRGQQVTLSCSPISGHRSVSWYQQTPGQGLQFLFEYFSETQRNKGNFPGRFSGRQFSNSRSEMNVSTLELGDSALYLCASSLRQGAREQYFGPGTRLTVT.

The rearrangement links TRBV11-2 to TRBJ2-7; D is uncertain. Germline V gene lookup returns CDR1 SGHAT and CDR2 FQNNGV. The germline V and J ends were trimmed by 5 bases and 4 bases, with 18 bases remaining between them. The CDR3 loop spans 15 amino acids. The CDR3 is CASSEDRRASYEQYF. CDR3 coding DNA: TGTGCCAGCAGCGAGGATAGACGGGCCTCTTACGAGCAGTACTTC.